The clone carrying this TCR beta chain has at least ten counts. Its antigen is not identified. The V and J ends lost 4 bases and 6 bases respectively, with 16 bases between them. The CDR3 totals 14 residues. The data were taken from a study of identical twins. In TCRdb, the 5' RACE reads were re-called with MiXCR into one record per CDR3 protein. The sample lists about 570,000 distinct CDR3 sequences, 7.5% to 10% occurring once. Study-level results: Cross-sectional statistics, not tracking of the same donors, supported the conclusions. Fewer insertions characterized abundant cord blood beta clonotypes, whereas memory repertoires showed none. Invariant T cells like MAIT and iNKT could partly confound the zero-insertion analyses.

These sequences were also reported in another study, on yellow fever vaccine responses in identical twins. This second study says: The T cell response to vaccination in identical twins was reportedly partly convergent and partly personalized.

The chain recombines TRBV12-3 or TRBV12-4 with TRBJ2-7, with TRBD1 as a possible D gene (7 bases). This sequence originates from a woman younger than 35 in good health. Specimen: PBMCs. In nucleotides, the CDR3 is TGTGCCAGCAGTTCTCTTCGACAGGGAGGCGAGCAGTACTTC. Protein sequence: CASSSLRQGGEQYF.